This T cell receptor beta chain was profiled in a study of cytomegalovirus exposure and HLA in healthy donors. For the study at large: Unique TCR beta sequences numbering 120 million or so came from 150 million to 200 million T cells in an earlier analysis. Whole-study results and caveats: DRB1 showed the most TCR associations and HLA-C the fewest in a later analysis, as rates varied by HLA locus.

The V end lost 0 bases, the J end lost 5 bases, and 17 bases lay between the germline ends. Germline values: CDR1 PRHDT, CDR2 FYEKMQ (reference sequence). There are 17 residues in the CDR3. PCR involved 60 Vbeta and 13 Jbeta primers. The assay was immunoSEQ multiplex PCR, and TCRdb's table has in-frame clones only and misses some. The sample carries 90,000 to 140,000 clones, around 78% recorded once. With respect to this clone: Its specificity is not known.

This rearrangement joins TRBV13 to TRBJ2-1; D may be TRBD2 (6 bases). Material: PBMCs. This receptor was obtained from a male donor in good health and CMV-seronegative. CDR3 in amino acids: CASSLGDGTPGHNEQFF. In nucleotides, the CDR3 is TGTGCCAGCAGCTTAGGAGACGGGACTCCGGGTCACAATGAGCAGTTCTTC.